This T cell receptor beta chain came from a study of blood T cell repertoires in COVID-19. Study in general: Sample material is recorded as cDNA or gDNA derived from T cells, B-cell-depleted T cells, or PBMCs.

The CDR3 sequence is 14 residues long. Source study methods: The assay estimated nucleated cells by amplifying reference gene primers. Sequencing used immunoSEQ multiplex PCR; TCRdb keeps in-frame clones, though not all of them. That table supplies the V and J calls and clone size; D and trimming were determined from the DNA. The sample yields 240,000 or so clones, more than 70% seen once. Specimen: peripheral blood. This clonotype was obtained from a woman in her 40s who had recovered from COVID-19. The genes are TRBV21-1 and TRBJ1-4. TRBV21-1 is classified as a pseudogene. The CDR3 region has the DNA TGTGCCAGCAGCCCCCGGGTTGGAGGGGAAAAACTGTTTTTT. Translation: CASSPRVGGEKLFF.